This T cell receptor (beta chain) was retrieved from a study of T cells in narcolepsy (dated by TCRdb to between 2017 and 2018). With regard to the full study: Patients with narcolepsy type 1 or type 2 (NT1, NT2) were enrolled in the study together with healthy control donors. To look for autoreactive T cells in narcolepsy patients that target self-antigens of hypocretin neurons (hypocretin, TRIB2), the study used TCR Vbeta sequencing to follow clonotypes in blood and CSF.

Study-level results and caveats: Certain blood memory CD4+ repertoires from patients and controls had no sequences that matched autoreactive T cell clones. Numbers of sequenced blood memory CD4+ clonotypes were comparable, averaging roughly 40,000 in patients and some 33,000 in controls. Autoreactive clonotypes were reported to be detected serially in the blood of the same patients and of different patients, but not in the blood of healthy controls. Plots that compared CSF and blood CD4+ T cell clonotypes from the same patient highlighted HCRT-specific and TRIB2-specific autoreactive clonotypes.

Concerning this clone: What this receptor recognizes is not known. Per-base qualities were not stored, and no clone one base away is much larger. The sample contains more than one DNA sequence encoding this CDR3.

Library preparation was by the immunoSEQ multiplex PCR assay. As stored in TCRdb, this immuneACCESS dataset retains in-frame rearrangements with V and J assigned. A fraction of the clones does not appear; measured against another copy, unresolved V genes explain less than half of the discrepancy, and the remainder lacks a known reason. Within this sample are 30,000 to 35,000 clones, with 79% of them counted one time only. 3.8% of the sample belongs to the ten largest clones. For TCR Vbeta sequencing, memory CD4+ T cells were sorted ex vivo from the peripheral blood of narcolepsy patients and healthy controls. The sequence came from a human donor in good health. The sample comprised memory (CD45RA-) CD4+ T cells from blood. The cell subset or site tag for this specimen amounts to: memory T cells sorted ex vivo from peripheral blood.

The CDR3 has the sequence CASRTTSGTYNEQFF. Read as DNA, the sequence is TGTGCCAGCAGGACGACTAGCGGGACATACAATGAGCAGTTCTTC. The rearranged segments are TRBV6-1 and TRBJ2-1; 11 of the junction bases match TRBD2. CDR1 and CDR2 (MNHNS, SASEGT) derive from the germline V gene. Reading from cysteine to phenylalanine, the CDR3 counts 15 amino acids. Only the CDR3 DNA is retained, 45 bases long and in frame from the first base. Trimming leaves V shorter by 6 bases and J shorter by 4 bases, with the junction holding 5 bases beyond the gene matches.